This T cell receptor (beta chain) was recovered during a study of T cell changes during pregnancy in multiple sclerosis. Germline V gene lookup returns CDR1 SGHRS and CDR2 YFSETQ. The CDR3 has 14 residues. V was clipped by 0 bases and J by 4 bases; unmatched bases: 3. Data came from immunoSEQ multiplex PCR; TCRdb stores just in-frame clones and leaves some out. The table lists about 120,000 clones, about 93% of them singletons. This material consisted of peripheral blood, taken before pregnancy. V usage is TRBV5-1 and J usage is TRBJ1-1, with 7 bases matching TRBD1. The origin of this receptor is a female donor with multiple sclerosis, enrolled in a pregnancy study. CDR3 protein: CASSLGQGPTEAFF. The CDR3 DNA sequence: TGCGCCAGCAGCTTGGGACAGGGACCCACTGAAGCTTTCTTT.